This is a list of T cell receptor beta chains from one sample in a study of blood T cell repertoires in COVID-19. The data were produced by immunoSEQ multiplex PCR, yet TCRdb's version contains in-frame clones alone and is incomplete. Of hundreds of thousands of clones listed, approximately 84% are singletons. Source material: peripheral blood. These receptors were collected from an elderly woman with acute or convalescent COVID-19. The CDR3 runs from the conserved cysteine through the conserved F or W. The D gene is left open where the match is weak. The size entry is marked missing in some rows and otherwise reads once, few, many or a size class.

V	J	D	size	DNA	CDR3
TRBV9	TRBJ2-1	TRBD2	.	TGTGCCAGCAGCGTAGGACTAGCGGGACGTACCTACAATGAGCAGTTCTTC	CASSVGLAGRTYNEQFF
TRBV19	TRBJ1-1	.	.	TGTGCCAGTAGTTCCAACAGGAACACTGAAGCTTTCTTT	CASSSNRNTEAFF
TRBV2	TRBJ1-4	.	.	TGTGCCAGCAGGCGAAACGGTGAAAAACTGTTTTTT	CASRRNGEKLFF
TRBV2	TRBJ1-5	.	.	TGTGCCAGCAGTGGAGAGACTCCCAATCAGCCCCAGCATTTT	CASSGETPNQPQHF
TRBV7-9	TRBJ1-4	.	.	TGTGCCAGCAGCTTAGACGGCCAGGCTACGAATGAAAAACTGTTTTTT	CASSLDGQATNEKLFF
TRBV25-1	TRBJ2-7	TRBD1	.	TGTGCCAGCAGTGAGGGACAGGCCTTTAGCTCCTACGAGCAGTACTTC	CASSEGQAFSSYEQYF
TRBV6-1	TRBJ2-7	TRBD1	.	TGTGCCAGCAGTGAATATAGGACAGGGGGGCGCGAGCAGTACTTC	CASSEYRTGGREQYF
TRBV5-1	TRBJ1-6	TRBD1	.	TGCGCCAGCAGCTTCGACAGGGGGGATTCACCCCTCCACTTT	CASSFDRGDSPLHF
TRBV5-1	TRBJ1-5	.	.	TGCGCCAGCAGCTTGGCCCCAGGTAGCAATCAGCCCCAGCATTTT	CASSLAPGSNQPQHF
TRBV7-3	TRBJ2-3	.	.	TGTGCCAGCACAGGGGGGTTGACAGATACGCAGTATTTT	CASTGGLTDTQYF
TRBV5-1	TRBJ2-3	TRBD1	.	TGCGCCAGCAGCGAAGACAGGGGTTTTAGGGGGGATACGCAGTATTTT	CASSEDRGFRGDTQYF
TRBV18	TRBJ2-2	.	.	TGTGCCAGCTCCTCCGGGGTCGGCGGGGAGCTGTTTTTT	CASSSGVGGELFF
TRBV5-6	TRBJ2-4	TRBD2	once	TGTGCCAGCAGTAGGCGGGGACTAGCGGAAGACAAAAACATTCAGTACTTC	CASSRRGLAEDKNIQYF
TRBV7-2	TRBJ2-5	.	.	TGTGCCAGCAGCTTAAGGGGGCAAGAGACCCAGTACTTC	CASSLRGQETQYF
TRBV2	TRBJ2-2	.	.	TGTGCCAGCAATCCGGGTCCCAGCGGCGGGGAGCTGTTTTTT	CASNPGPSGGELFF
TRBV6-4	TRBJ2-1	TRBD2	.	TGTGCCAGCAGTGTTGGGGGGTCGACCCTAGCGGGTCGGGGTGAGCAGTTCTTC	CASSVGGSTLAGRGEQFF
TRBV5-1	TRBJ1-4	.	.	TGCGCCAGCAGGCCACAGGGAACAAATGAAAAACTGTTTTTT	CASRPQGTNEKLFF
TRBV15	TRBJ2-3	.	.	TGTGCCACCATGGATCAGGGGTCGACAGATACGCAGTATTTT	CATMDQGSTDTQYF
TRBV19	TRBJ2-7	.	few	TGTGCCAGTAGTATCAGGGGTACTTCCTACGAGCAGTACTTC	CASSIRGTSYEQYF
TRBV7-3	TRBJ2-1	TRBD2	.	TGTGCCAGCAGCATAGGACTAGCGGGAAATGAGCAGTTCTTC	CASSIGLAGNEQFF
TRBV12-3/TRBV12-4	TRBJ1-2	.	.	TGTGCCAGCAGTGACGGACAGATATATGGCTACACCTTC	CASSDGQIYGYTF
TRBV15	TRBJ1-4	.	.	TGTGCCACCAGCAGACTCGCGGGGTTTGGGGAAAAACTGTTTTTT	CATSRLAGFGEKLFF
TRBV25-1	TRBJ2-7	TRBD1	.	TGTGCCAGCAGGCCCACAGGGGCCTACGAGCAGTACTTC	CASRPTGAYEQYF
TRBV5-1	TRBJ1-3	TRBD1	.	TGCGCCAGCAGCTTCGGACAGGGATCCTCTGGAAACACCATATATTTT	CASSFGQGSSGNTIYF
TRBV20-1	TRBJ2-5	TRBD2	.	TGCAGTGCTAGTTCGGGGGGGGCCGTAGAGACCCAGTACTTC	CSASSGGAVETQYF
TRBV6-5	TRBJ1-3	TRBD1	.	TGTGCCAGCAGTCCAATGGACAGGAACACCATATATTTT	CASSPMDRNTIYF
TRBV7-2	TRBJ1-6	.	few	TGTGCCAGCGGGCCGACAGGAAATAATTCACCCCTCCACTTT	CASGPTGNNSPLHF
TRBV5-4	TRBJ1-3	TRBD1	.	TGTGCCAGCAGCTTGGGGACAGGGGGCCGAAATGGAAACACCATATATTTT	CASSLGTGGRNGNTIYF
TRBV7-2	TRBJ2-7	TRBD2	once	TGTGCCAGCAGCCTCCCTAGCGGGAGTGAGCAGTACTTC	CASSLPSGSEQYF
TRBV7-2	TRBJ1-5	.	.	TGTGCCAGCAGCTTAGGTGGGGCGAGCCATCAGCCCCAGCATTTT	CASSLGGASHQPQHF
TRBV10-3	TRBJ1-5	.	.	TGTGCCATCTCGACAGGAAACAATCAGCCCCAGCATTTT	CAISTGNNQPQHF
TRBV18	TRBJ2-1	TRBD2	.	TGTGCCAGCTCACCACCGTCGGGAGGGCCCTACAATGAGCAGTTCTTC	CASSPPSGGPYNEQFF
TRBV10-1	TRBJ2-5	TRBD1	.	TGCGCCAGCAGTGAGTCGGGGGACAGGGGGCAAGAGACCCAGTACTTC	CASSESGDRGQETQYF
TRBV7-9	TRBJ2-2	.	once	TGTGCCAGCAGCTTTCGAGGAGGGGAGCTGTTTTTT	CASSFRGGELFF
TRBV11-2	TRBJ2-1	.	.	TGTGCCAGCAGCTCGGAGTTAGGACAGTACCATGAGCAGTTCTTC	CASSSELGQYHEQFF
TRBV18	TRBJ2-5	TRBD1	.	TGTGCCAGCTCTCGACAGGGGCGGGAGACCCAGTACTTC	CASSRQGRETQYF
TRBV11-3	TRBJ2-1	.	.	TGTGCCAGCAGCTTAAGAGGGAGCTCCTACAATGAGCAGTTCTTC	CASSLRGSSYNEQFF
TRBV25-1	TRBJ2-7	.	few	TGTGCCAGCAGTACCCCCCTTGGGGCCCGCTCCTACGAGCAGTACTTC	CASSTPLGARSYEQYF
TRBV28	TRBJ1-2	TRBD1	.	TGTGCCAGCAGCTTACCGGGACAGGGAAACTATGGCTACACCTTC	CASSLPGQGNYGYTF
TRBV18	TRBJ2-5	TRBD2	.	TGTGCCAGCTCACCACCGAGCGGGGGGAAGGAGACCCAGTACTTC	CASSPPSGGKETQYF
TRBV2	TRBJ2-1	.	.	TGTGCCAGCAGCCCTGGGGCAAACTACAATGAGCAGTTCTTC	CASSPGANYNEQFF
TRBV18	TRBJ2-3	.	.	TGTGCCAGCTCACCTCAAAGGGGAAGACCGCAGTATTTT	CASSPQRGRPQYF
TRBV6-1	TRBJ1-6	TRBD1	.	TGTGCCAGCAGTGACCGGGACAGCAATAGTACACCCCTCCACTTT	CASSDRDSNSTPLHF
TRBV11-1	TRBJ2-1	.	.	TGTGCCAGCAGGGATTCGGACACTTTCAATGAGCAGTTCTTC	CASRDSDTFNEQFF
TRBV6-5	TRBJ1-2	.	.	TGTGCCAGCAGTTTTTCGACAGGAACCTATGGCTACACCTTC	CASSFSTGTYGYTF
TRBV4-3	TRBJ1-1	.	few	TGCGCCAGCAGCCAAGGAGGTAACACTGAAGCTTTCTTT	CASSQGGNTEAFF
TRBV7-9	TRBJ1-3	.	.	TGTGCCAGCAGCCCCCTGGGGGGGGACTCTGGAAACACCATATATTTT	CASSPLGGDSGNTIYF
TRBV5-1	TRBJ2-3	TRBD1	.	TGCGCCAGCAGCTACGAAAGACAGGGGGAGGCAGATACGCAGTATTTT	CASSYERQGEADTQYF